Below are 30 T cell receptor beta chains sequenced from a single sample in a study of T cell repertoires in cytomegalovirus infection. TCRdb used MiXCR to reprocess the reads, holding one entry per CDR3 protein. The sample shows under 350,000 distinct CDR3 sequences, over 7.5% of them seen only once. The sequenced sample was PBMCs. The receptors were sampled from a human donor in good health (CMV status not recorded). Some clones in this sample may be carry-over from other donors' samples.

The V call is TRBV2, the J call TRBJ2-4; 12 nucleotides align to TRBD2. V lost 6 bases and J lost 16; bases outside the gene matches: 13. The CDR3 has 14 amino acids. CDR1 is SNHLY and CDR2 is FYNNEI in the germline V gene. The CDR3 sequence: CASRATSGGTWLYF. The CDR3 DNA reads TGTGCCAGCAGGGCTACTAGCGGGGGGACCTGGTTATACTTC.

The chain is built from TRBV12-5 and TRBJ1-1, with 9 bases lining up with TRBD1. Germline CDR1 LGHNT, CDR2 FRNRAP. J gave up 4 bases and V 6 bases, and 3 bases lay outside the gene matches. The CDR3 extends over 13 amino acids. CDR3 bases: TGTGCTAGTGGAACAGGGGGCATCACTGAAGCTTTCTTT. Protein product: CASGTGGITEAFF.

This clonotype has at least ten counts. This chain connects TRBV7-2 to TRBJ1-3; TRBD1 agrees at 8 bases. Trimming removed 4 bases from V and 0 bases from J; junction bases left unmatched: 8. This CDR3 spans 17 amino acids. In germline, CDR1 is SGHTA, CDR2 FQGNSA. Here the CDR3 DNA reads TGTGCCAGCAGCTCCCCGGGACAGGAAAACTCTGGAAACACCATATATTTT. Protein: CASSSPGQENSGNTIYF.

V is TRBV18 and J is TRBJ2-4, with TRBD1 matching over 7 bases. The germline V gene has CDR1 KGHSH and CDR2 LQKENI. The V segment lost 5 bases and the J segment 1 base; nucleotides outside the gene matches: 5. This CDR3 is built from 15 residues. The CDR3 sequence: CASSNTGVAKNIQYF. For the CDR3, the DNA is TGTGCCAGCTCAAATACAGGGGTGGCCAAAAACATTCAGTACTTC.

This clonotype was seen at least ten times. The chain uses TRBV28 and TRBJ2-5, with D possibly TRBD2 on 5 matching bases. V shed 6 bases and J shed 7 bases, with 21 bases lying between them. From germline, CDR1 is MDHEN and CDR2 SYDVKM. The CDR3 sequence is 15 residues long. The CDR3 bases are TGTGCCAGCAGGCTCTACAGCGGTCTAGTGGGGACCCAGTACTTC. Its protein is CASRLYSGLVGTQYF.

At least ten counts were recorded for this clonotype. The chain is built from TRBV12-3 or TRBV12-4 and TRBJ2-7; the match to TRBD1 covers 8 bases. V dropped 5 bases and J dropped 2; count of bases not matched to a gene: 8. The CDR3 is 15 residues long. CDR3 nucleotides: TGTGCCAGCAGTCCGTCGGACAGGGCCGCCTACGAGCAGTACTTC. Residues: CASSPSDRAAYEQYF.

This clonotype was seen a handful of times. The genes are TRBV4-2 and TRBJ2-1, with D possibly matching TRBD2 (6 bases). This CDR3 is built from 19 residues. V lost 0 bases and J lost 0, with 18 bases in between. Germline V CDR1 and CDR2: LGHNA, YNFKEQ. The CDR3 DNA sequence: TGTGCCAGCAGCCAAGATTTCGTGGCTAGCGCTAGCTCCTACAATGAGCAGTTCTTC. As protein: CASSQDFVASASSYNEQFF.

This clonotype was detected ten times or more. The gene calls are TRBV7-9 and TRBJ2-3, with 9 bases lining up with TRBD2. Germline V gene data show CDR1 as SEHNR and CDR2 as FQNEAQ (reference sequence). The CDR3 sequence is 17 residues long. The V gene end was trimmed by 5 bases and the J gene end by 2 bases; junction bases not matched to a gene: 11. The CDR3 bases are TGTGCCAGCAGCGCTATAGCGGGAGAGGGTGACACAGATACGCAGTATTTT. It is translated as CASSAIAGEGDTDTQYF.

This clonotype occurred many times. The CDR3 bases are TGTGCTAGTGCCGAGGACAGGGCCCTCGGAAACACCATATATTTT. It specifies CASAEDRALGNTIYF. The chain recombines TRBV12-5 with TRBJ1-3; 8 bases match TRBD1. The V gene's germline CDR1 is LGHNT and CDR2 FRNRAP. With V trimmed by 7 bases and J by 4 bases, 9 bases remained unmatched. This CDR3 spans 15 amino acids. Full variable domain (outside the CDR3, taken from reference TRBV12-5 and TRBJ1-3): DARVTQTPRHKVTEMGQEVTMRCQPILGHNTVFWYRQTMMQGLELLAYFRNRAPLDDSGMPKDRFSAEMPDATLATLKIQPSEPRDSAVYFCASAEDRALGNTIYFGEGSWLTVV.

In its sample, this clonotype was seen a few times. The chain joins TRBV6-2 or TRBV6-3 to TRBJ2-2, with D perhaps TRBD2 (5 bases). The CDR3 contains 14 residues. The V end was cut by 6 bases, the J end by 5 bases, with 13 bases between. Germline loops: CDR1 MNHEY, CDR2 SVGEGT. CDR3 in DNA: TGTGCCAGCAGCCCCCCACTAGAAACCGGGGAGCTGTTTTTT. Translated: CASSPPLETGELFF.

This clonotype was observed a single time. The CDR3: CASTLAGGFQFF. The DNA of the CDR3 is TGTGCCAGCACCCTAGCGGGGGGCTTCCAGTTCTTC. The rearrangement joins TRBV6-2 or TRBV6-3 to TRBJ2-1; 11 bases are a match to TRBD2. Germline CDR1 MNHEY, CDR2 SVGEGT. This CDR3 is 12 amino acids long. With 7 bases clipped from V and 13 bases from J, the junction kept 6 bases outside the gene matches.

This chain's CDR3 is CASRQGLYNSPLHF. CDR3 bases: TGTGCCAGCAGACAGGGCCTTTATAATTCACCCCTCCACTTT. This chain uses TRBV28 with TRBJ1-6; D might be TRBD1 (6 bases). CDR1 is MDHEN, CDR2 SYDVKM, per germline. The CDR3 has 14 residues. Between the trimmed V and J ends, which lost 6 bases and 4 bases, there was a span of 10 bases.

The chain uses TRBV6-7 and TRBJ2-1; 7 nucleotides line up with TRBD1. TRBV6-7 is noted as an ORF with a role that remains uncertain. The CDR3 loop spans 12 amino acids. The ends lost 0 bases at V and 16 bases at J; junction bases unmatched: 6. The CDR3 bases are TGTGCCAGCAGTTACTCCGGGACAGAAGGTTTCTTC. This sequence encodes CASSYSGTEGFF.

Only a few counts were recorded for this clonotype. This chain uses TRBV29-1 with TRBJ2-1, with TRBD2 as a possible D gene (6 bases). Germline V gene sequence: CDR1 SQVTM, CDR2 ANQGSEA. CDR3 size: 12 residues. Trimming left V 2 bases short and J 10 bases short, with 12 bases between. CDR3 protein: CSVELGGWEQFF. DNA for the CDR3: TGCAGCGTTGAACTCGGGGGTTGGGAGCAGTTCTTC.

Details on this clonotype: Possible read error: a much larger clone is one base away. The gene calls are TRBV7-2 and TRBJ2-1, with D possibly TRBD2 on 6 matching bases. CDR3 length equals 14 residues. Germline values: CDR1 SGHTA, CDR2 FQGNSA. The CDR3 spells CASSVAEGSNEQFF. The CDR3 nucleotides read TGTGCCAGCAGCGTAGCGGAGGGTAGCAATGAGCAGTTCTTC. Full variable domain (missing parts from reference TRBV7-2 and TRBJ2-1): GAGVSQSPSNKVTEKGKDVELRCDPISGHTALYWYRQSLGQGLEFLIYFQGNSAPDKSGLPSDRFSAERTGGSVSTLTIQRTQQEDSAVYLCASSVAEGSNEQFFGPGTRLTVL.

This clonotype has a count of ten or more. In nucleotides, the CDR3 is TGCGCCAGCAGCCAAGATTGGGGGTCTAGCAATCAGCCCCAGCATTTT. This codes for CASSQDWGSSNQPQHF. V usage is TRBV4-1 and J usage is TRBJ1-5; D is perhaps TRBD1 (5 bases). V was trimmed by 0 bases and J by 0 bases, leaving 9 bases between them. The germline CDR1 and CDR2 sequences are MGHRA and YSYEKL. This CDR3 region has 16 residues.

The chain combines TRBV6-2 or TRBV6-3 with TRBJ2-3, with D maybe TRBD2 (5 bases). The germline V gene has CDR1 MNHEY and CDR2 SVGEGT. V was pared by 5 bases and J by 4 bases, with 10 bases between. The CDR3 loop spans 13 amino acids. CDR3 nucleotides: TGTGCCAGCAGTCGGGGATTTTCAGATACGCAGTATTTT. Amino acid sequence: CASSRGFSDTQYF.

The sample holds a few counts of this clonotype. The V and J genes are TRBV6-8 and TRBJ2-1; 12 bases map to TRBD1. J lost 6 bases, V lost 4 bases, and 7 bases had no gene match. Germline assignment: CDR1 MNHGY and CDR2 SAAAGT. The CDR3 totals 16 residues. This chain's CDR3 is CASSSSRDRGRNEQFF. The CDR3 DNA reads TGTGCCAGCAGTTCAAGCCGGGACAGGGGGCGCAATGAGCAGTTCTTC.

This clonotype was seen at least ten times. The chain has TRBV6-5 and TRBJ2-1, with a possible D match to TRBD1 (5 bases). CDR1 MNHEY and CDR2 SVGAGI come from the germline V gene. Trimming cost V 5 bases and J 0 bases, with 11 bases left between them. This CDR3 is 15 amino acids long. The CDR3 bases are TGTGCCAGCAGTCCACAGGCGAGCTCCTACAATGAGCAGTTCTTC. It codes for CASSPQASSYNEQFF.

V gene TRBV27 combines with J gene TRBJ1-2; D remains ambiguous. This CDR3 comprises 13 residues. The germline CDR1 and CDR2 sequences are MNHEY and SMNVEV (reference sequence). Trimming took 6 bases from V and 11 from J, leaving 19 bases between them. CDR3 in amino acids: CASSPNIGGRYTF. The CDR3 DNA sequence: TGTGCCAGCAGCCCCAACATAGGAGGGAGATACACCTTC.

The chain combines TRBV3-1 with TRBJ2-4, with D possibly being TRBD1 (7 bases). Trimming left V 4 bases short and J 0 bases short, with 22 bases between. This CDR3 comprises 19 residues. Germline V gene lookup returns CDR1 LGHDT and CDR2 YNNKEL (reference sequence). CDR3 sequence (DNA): TGTGCCAGCAGCCCCCGGGCGGGACAGATCCCTGAAGCCAAAAACATTCAGTACTTC. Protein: CASSPRAGQIPEAKNIQYF.

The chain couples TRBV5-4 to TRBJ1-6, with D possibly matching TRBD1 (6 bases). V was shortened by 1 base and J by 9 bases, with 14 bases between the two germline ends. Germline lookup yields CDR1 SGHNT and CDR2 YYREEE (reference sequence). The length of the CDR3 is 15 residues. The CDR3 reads CASSLTITGFSPLHF. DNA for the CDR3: TGTGCCAGCAGCTTGACGATCACAGGGTTTTCACCCCTCCACTTT.

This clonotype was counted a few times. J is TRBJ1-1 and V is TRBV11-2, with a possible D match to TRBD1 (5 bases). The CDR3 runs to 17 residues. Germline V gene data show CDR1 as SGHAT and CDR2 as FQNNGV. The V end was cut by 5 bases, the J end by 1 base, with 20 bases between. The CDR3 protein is CASSPRGVGRQNTEAFF. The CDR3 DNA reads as TGTGCCAGCAGCCCGAGAGGGGTGGGCCGGCAGAACACTGAAGCTTTCTTT.

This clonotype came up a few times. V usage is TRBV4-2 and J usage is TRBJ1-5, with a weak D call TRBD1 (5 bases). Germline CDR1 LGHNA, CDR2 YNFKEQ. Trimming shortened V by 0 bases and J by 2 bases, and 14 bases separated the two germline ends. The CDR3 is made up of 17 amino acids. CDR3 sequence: CASSQDWGGGGNQPQHF. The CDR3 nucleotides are TGTGCCAGCAGCCAAGATTGGGGGGGAGGCGGCAATCAGCCCCAGCATTTT.

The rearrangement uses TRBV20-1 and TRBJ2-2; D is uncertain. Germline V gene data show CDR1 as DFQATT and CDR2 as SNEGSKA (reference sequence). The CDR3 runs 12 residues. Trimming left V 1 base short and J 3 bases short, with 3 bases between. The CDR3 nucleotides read TGCAGTGCTAGAGGATACACCGGGGAGCTGTTTTTT. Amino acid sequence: CSARGYTGELFF.

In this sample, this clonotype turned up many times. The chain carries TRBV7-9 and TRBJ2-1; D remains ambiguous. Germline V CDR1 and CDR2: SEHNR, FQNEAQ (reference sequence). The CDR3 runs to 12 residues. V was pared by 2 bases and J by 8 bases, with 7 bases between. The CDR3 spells CASSLKKDEQFF. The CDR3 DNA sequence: TGTGCCAGCAGCTTAAAAAAGGATGAGCAGTTCTTC.

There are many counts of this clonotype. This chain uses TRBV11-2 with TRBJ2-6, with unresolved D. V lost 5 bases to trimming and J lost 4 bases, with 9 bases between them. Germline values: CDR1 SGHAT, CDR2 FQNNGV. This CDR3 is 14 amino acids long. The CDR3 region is CASSSSFGANVLTF. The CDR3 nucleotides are TGTGCCAGCAGCAGCTCTTTCGGGGCCAACGTCCTGACTTTC.

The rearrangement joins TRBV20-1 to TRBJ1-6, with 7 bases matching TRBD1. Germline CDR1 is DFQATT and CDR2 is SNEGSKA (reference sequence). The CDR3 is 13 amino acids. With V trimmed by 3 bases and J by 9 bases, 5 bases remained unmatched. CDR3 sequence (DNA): TGCAGTGCTAGGGGGGCAGGGGGTTCACCCCTCCACTTT. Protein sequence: CSARGAGGSPLHF.

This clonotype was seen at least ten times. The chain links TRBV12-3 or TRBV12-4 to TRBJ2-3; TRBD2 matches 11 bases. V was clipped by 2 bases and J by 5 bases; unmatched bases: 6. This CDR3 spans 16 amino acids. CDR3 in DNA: TGTGCCAGCAGTTTATGGAGTAGCGGGAGGGTAGATACGCAGTATTTT. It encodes CASSLWSSGRVDTQYF.

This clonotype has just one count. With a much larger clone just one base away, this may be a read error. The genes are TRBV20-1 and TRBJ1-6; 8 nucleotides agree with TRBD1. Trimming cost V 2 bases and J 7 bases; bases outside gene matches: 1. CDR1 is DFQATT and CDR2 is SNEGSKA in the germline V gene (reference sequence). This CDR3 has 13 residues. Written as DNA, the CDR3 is TGCAGTGCTAGACAGGGGGCAAATTCACCCCTCCACTTT. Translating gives CSARQGANSPLHF.